This T cell receptor beta chain is from a study of OX40 agonist ivuxolimab in advanced cancers. For the wider study: The costimulatory receptor OX40 (CD134) was targeted by ivuxolimab, a fully human IgG2 agonistic monoclonal antibody. The monotherapy dose-escalation portion (N of about 49 patients) of the phase I ivuxolimab trial is reported in the paper. Peripheral TCRbeta sequencing aimed to test whether ivuxolimab altered TCR sequence diversity and caused clonal T-cell expansion. A male proportion of roughly 80% and a mean age of about 60 years, ranging from about 23 to 90, were recorded for the dose-escalation cohort. Intravenous ivuxolimab was administered to patients every 2 weeks at six dose levels: 0.01, 0.1, 0.3, 1.5, 3 and 10 mg/kg. Patients were allowed to have had prior anti-PD-1, anti-PD-L1 or anti-CTLA-4 therapy, and approximately 40% of the dose-escalation patients had been treated with checkpoint inhibitors. Of the approximately 54 dose-escalation patients, hepatocellular carcinoma was present in roughly 19, melanoma in around 15, renal cell carcinoma in 9 and head and neck cancer in 9. Three dose-escalation patients achieved partial responses, one with hepatocellular carcinoma and two with cutaneous melanoma.

Clipping removes 3 bases from V and 1 base from J, with 0 as the unmatched junction base count. Looking up the germline V gene yields CDR1 MRHNA and CDR2 SNTAGT. CDR3 length: 15 amino acids, cysteine to phenylalanine. The CDR3 DNA has 45 bases and is translated from base 1. Broad study findings and their caveats: In the 0.1-3.0 mg/kg groups, partial responders had among the lowest normalized peripheral clonal expansion, particularly in CD8+ T cells. The antigen specificity of the peripheral T cells that underwent clonal expansion was not determined. At doses of 0.1 to 3.0 mg/kg, clonal expansion of both CD4+ and CD8+ T cells in blood was seen between baseline and week 6. Low levels of normalized T-cell clonal expansion were also seen in some patients who did not respond. After ivuxolimab, more expanded clones were found on average in CD8+ T cells than in CD4+ T cells.

This clone turned up a few times. Its antigen is not yet known. Per-base quality was not reported, and no clone a single base away is much larger than it. For sequencing of the TCRbeta CDR3 region, genomic DNA was extracted from the sorted cells. TCRbeta CDR3 regions were sequenced using the immunoSEQ Assay. Entries here come from immuneACCESS through TCRdb and include only in-frame sequences with V and J called. Some clones fail to appear in such tables; in the studies checked, an unresolved V gene covers under half of the shortfall, and the cause of the remainder is unknown. Across this sample there are approximately 67,000 clones, with around 83% seen only once. The ten biggest clones cover approximately 2.5% of the sample. The trial excluded patients who had a history of autoimmune disease or were on systemic immunosuppression. Peripheral blood for TCR sequencing was collected from all dose cohorts at baseline, on cycle 4 day 1, and on cycle 7 day 1. The samples were drawn from a first-in-human, open-label, multicenter phase I dose-escalation trial of ivuxolimab. Adults with locally advanced or metastatic melanoma, renal cell, hepatocellular, or head and neck squamous cell carcinoma were enrolled in the trial. Before TCR sequencing, CD4+ and CD8+ T cells were separately sorted from peripheral blood.

This chain joins TRBV6-4 to TRBJ2-1; a stretch of 10 junction bases matches TRBD2. This TCR was recovered from an adult with an advanced solid tumor such as melanoma, head and neck, liver or kidney cancer. Sequencing used CD4+ or CD8+ T cells sorted from blood, obtained in a trial of the OX40 agonist ivuxolimab. The DNA is as follows: TGTGCCAGCAGTGAGGGACTAGCGTCCTACAATGAGCAGTTCTTC. This is translated as CASSEGLASYNEQFF.